The 30 T cell receptor beta chains reported below all come from one sample, sequenced in a study of control samples from healthy donors and cancer patients. The table came from immunoSEQ multiplex PCR; TCRdb's copy has only in-frame clones and leaves some out. This sample carries 85,000 to 95,000 clones, about 85% of them seen once, and the ten largest clones take around 14%. The material sequenced was blood. These receptors were taken from a woman in her 70s in good health.

The V call is TRBV4-1, the J call TRBJ1-6, with D perhaps matching TRBD1 (6 bases). V shed 3 bases and J shed 3 bases, with 15 bases lying between them. The CDR3 extends over 17 amino acids. Germline lookup yields CDR1 MGHRA and CDR2 YSYEKL. The CDR3 reads CASSHVTGVNYNSPLHF. Written as DNA, the CDR3 is TGCGCCAGCAGCCATGTGACAGGCGTGAACTATAATTCACCCCTCCACTTT.

V and J are TRBV5-1 and TRBJ2-1; 7 bases align to TRBD2. The J segment lost 8 bases and the V segment lost 9 bases, leaving 14 bases of the junction unmatched. CDR3 length equals 14 residues. The germline V gene encodes CDR1 SGHRS and CDR2 YFSETQ. In DNA form, the CDR3 reads TGCGCCACCGCCCTCGGGGGGATTACCGATGAGCAGTTCTTC. It translates to CATALGGITDEQFF.

The rearrangement uses TRBV7-2 and TRBJ1-4, with a weak D call TRBD1 (6 bases). CDR3 size: 13 residues. Germline-derived CDR1 and CDR2 are SGHTA and FQGNSA. V lost 5 bases to trimming and J lost 13 bases, with 17 bases between them. This CDR3 reads CASSSSQEGGLFF. CDR3 coding DNA: TGTGCCAGCAGCAGCTCACAGGAGGGGGGACTGTTTTTT.

The chain joins TRBV2 to TRBJ1-2, with D maybe TRBD1 (5 bases). CDR3 length: 12 amino acids. Germline-derived CDR1 and CDR2 are SNHLY and FYNNEI. The V and J ends lost 8 bases and 7 bases respectively, with 14 bases between them. The CDR3 here is CASGLEGFGYTF. CDR3 in DNA: TGTGCCAGCGGGTTAGAGGGGTTTGGCTACACCTTC.

The chain recombines TRBV10-3 with TRBJ1-2, with unresolved D. Germline V CDR1 and CDR2: ENHRY, SYGVKD. There are 14 residues in the CDR3. V gave up 6 bases and J gave up 4 bases, with 15 bases separating them. The chain's CDR3 is CAIRDGPGPYGYTF. CDR3 coding DNA: TGTGCCATCAGAGACGGCCCAGGCCCCTATGGCTACACCTTC.

Written as DNA, the CDR3 is TGTGCCAGCAGTTCTCCAGGGGACTCCTACGAGCAGTACTTC. It translates to CASSSPGDSYEQYF. The rearrangement uses TRBV6-5 and TRBJ2-7; tentatively, D is TRBD1 (6 bases). CDR1 and CDR2 from the germline V gene are MNHEY and SVGAGI. V was trimmed by 4 bases and J by 0 bases, leaving 10 bases between them. The CDR3 is made up of 14 amino acids.

This CDR3 is CASSRIGVQGEAFF. The CDR3 DNA sequence: TGTGCCAGCAGCCGCATCGGGGTACAGGGAGAAGCTTTCTTT. This rearrangement joins TRBV7-9 to TRBJ1-1; D is possibly TRBD1 (6 bases). V lost 5 bases, J lost 8 bases, and 18 bases lay in between. The CDR3 is made up of 14 amino acids. CDR1 SEHNR and CDR2 FQNEAQ come from the germline V gene (reference sequence).

The rearrangement uses TRBV5-6 and TRBJ1-1; D gene unclear. V was shortened by 0 bases and J by 5 bases, with 14 bases between the two germline ends. The V gene's germline CDR1 is SGHDT and CDR2 YYEEEE. The CDR3 extends over 15 amino acids. CDR3 loop: CASSLAGILGTEAFF. CDR3 sequence (DNA): TGTGCCAGCAGCTTGGCGGGAATTCTAGGAACTGAAGCTTTCTTT.

This rearrangement joins TRBV5-4 to TRBJ1-5; D gene ambiguous. CDR3 length equals 14 residues. CDR1 and CDR2 from the germline V gene are SGHNT and YYREEE (reference sequence). The V and J ends lost 5 bases and 1 base respectively, with 10 bases between them. In DNA, the CDR3 is TGTGCCAGCAGACAGATGGGCAGCAATCAGCCCCAGCATTTT. Translation gives CASRQMGSNQPQHF.

The chain employs TRBV10-2 and TRBJ2-1, with D tentatively TRBD1 or TRBD2 (5 bases each). Trimming left V 4 bases short and J 6 bases short, with 10 bases between. From germline, CDR1 is WSHSY and CDR2 SAAADI. The CDR3 has 13 residues. Here the CDR3 reads CASSVGTPNEQFF. The CDR3 DNA is TGCGCCAGCAGTGTCGGGACGCCCAATGAGCAGTTCTTC.

V usage is TRBV5-1 and J usage is TRBJ1-2, with D tentatively TRBD1 (6 bases). The CDR3 spans 14 residues. Trimming took off 4 bases at V and 5 bases at J, with 15 bases between the two ends. Per the germline V gene, CDR1 is SGHRS and CDR2 is YFSETQ. This chain's CDR3 is CASSEGQSSYGYTF. In nucleotides, the CDR3 is TGCGCCAGCAGCGAGGGACAATCAAGTTATGGCTACACCTTC.

This chain uses TRBV30 with TRBJ2-7; 8 bases are shared with TRBD1. V gave up 2 bases and J gave up 4 bases; unmatched junction bases: 7. The CDR3 has 14 residues. Germline V gene data show CDR1 as GTSNPN and CDR2 as SVGIG (reference sequence). The CDR3 coding sequence is TGTGCCTGGAGTACTGGACAGGGAAGGTACGAGCAGTACTTC. Translated, it gives CAWSTGQGRYEQYF.

CDR3 sequence (DNA): TGTGCCACCAGCAGATCTGACAGGCCGGCTAACTATGGCTACACCTTC. Translating it yields CATSRSDRPANYGYTF. This rearrangement joins TRBV15 to TRBJ1-2, with D maybe TRBD1 (6 bases). Germline V CDR1 and CDR2: LNHNV, YYDKDF (reference sequence). CDR3 length: 16 amino acids. Trimming stripped 2 bases from V and 0 bases from J, with 13 bases between. The full variable domain, with the rest looked up from reference TRBV15 and TRBJ1-2, is DAMVIQNPRYQVTQFGKPVTLSCSQTLNHNVMYWYQQKSSQAPKLLFHYYDKDFNNEADTPDNFQSRRPNTSFCFLDIRSPGLGDTAMYLCATSRSDRPANYGYTFGSGTRLTVV.

The count of this clone is one. V gene TRBV7-8 combines with J gene TRBJ1-1, with D hard to call. With 0 bases removed from V and 0 bases from J, the gap between germline ends came to 14 bases. Germline V lookup: CDR1 SGHVS, CDR2 FQNEAQ. The CDR3 loop spans 17 amino acids. CDR3 sequence (DNA): TGTGCCAGCAGCTTAGCGCCTCTGTACGCCATGAACACTGAAGCTTTCTTT. Translated, it gives CASSLAPLYAMNTEAFF. Full variable domain (rest looked up from reference TRBV7-8 and TRBJ1-1): GAGVSQSPRYKVAKRGQDVALRCDPISGHVSLFWYQQALGQGPEFLTYFQNEAQLDKSGLPSDRFFAERPEGSVSTLKIQRTQQEDSAVYLCASSLAPLYAMNTEAFFGQGTRLTVV.

The chain employs TRBV30 and TRBJ1-5; perhaps TRBD1 as D (5 bases). Trimming pared 2 bases from V and 1 base from J, leaving 12 bases between. CDR1 and CDR2 (germline): GTSNPN, SVGIG (reference sequence). This CDR3 has 15 amino acids. The CDR3 DNA reads TGTGCCTGGAGTCCAGGGAGCGCCAGCAATCAGCCCCAGCATTTT. This gives the protein CAWSPGSASNQPQHF.

This clone showed up just once. The chain uses TRBV7-2 and TRBJ2-5; no clear D gene. Trimming removed 3 bases from V and 7 bases from J, with 15 bases in between. The length of the CDR3 is 14 residues. Germline CDR1 reads SGHTA; CDR2 reads FQGNSA. The CDR3: CASSFRPGLGTQYF. The DNA of the CDR3 is TGTGCCAGCAGCTTTCGTCCGGGCTTAGGGACCCAGTACTTC.

The V and J genes are TRBV29-1 and TRBJ1-2; a weak D match, TRBD1 (5 bases). V lost 4 bases and J 4 bases, leaving 16 bases between the germline ends. The CDR3 extends over 14 amino acids. The V gene's germline CDR1 is SQVTM and CDR2 ANQGSEA. Here the CDR3 DNA reads TGCAGCGTTGGTGAGGGGAGGAGCACCTATGGCTACACCTTC. It codes for CSVGEGRSTYGYTF.

CDR3 residues: CASSHRQNTEAFF. The CDR3 coding sequence is TGTGCCAGCAGTCATAGGCAGAACACTGAAGCTTTCTTT. This chain uses TRBV14 with TRBJ1-1; D gene uncertain. Trimming took 6 bases from V and 1 from J, leaving 9 bases between them. Germline V gene data show CDR1 as SGHDN and CDR2 as FVKESK. This CDR3 is 13 amino acids long.

J is TRBJ1-1 and V is TRBV10-3; D is perhaps TRBD1 (6 bases). V shed 5 bases and J shed 10 bases, with 17 bases lying between them. The CDR3 consists of 13 residues. Germline assignment: CDR1 ENHRY and CDR2 SYGVKD. The CDR3 nucleotides read TGTGCCATCAGTTCCCCCCTAGGGGGAGGAGCTTTCTTT. Amino acid sequence: CAISSPLGGGAFF.

This clone has only one observation. V usage is TRBV2 and J usage is TRBJ2-2, with 8 bases identical to TRBD1. The trim removed 6 bases at V and 4 bases at J, leaving 4 bases unmatched. The germline V gene has CDR1 SNHLY and CDR2 FYNNEI. The CDR3 consists of 14 residues. The CDR3 is CASRGQGGTGELFF. The CDR3 DNA follows: TGTGCCAGCAGAGGACAGGGAGGCACCGGGGAGCTGTTTTTT.

This sequence joins TRBV11-2 and TRBJ1-1; perhaps TRBD1 as D (5 bases). The length of the CDR3 is 17 residues. The germline V gene has CDR1 SGHAT and CDR2 FQNNGV. Between the trimmed V and J ends, which lost 0 bases and 4 bases, there was a span of 18 bases. The CDR3 is CASSLDGAGRVSTEAFF. CDR3 sequence (DNA): TGTGCCAGCAGCTTAGATGGGGCAGGGCGGGTGAGCACTGAAGCTTTCTTT. Full variable domain (rest looked up from reference TRBV11-2 and TRBJ1-1): EAGVAQSPRYKIIEKRQSVAFWCNPISGHATLYWYQQILGQGPKLLIQFQNNGVVDDSQLPKDRFSAERLKGVDSTLKIQPAKLEDSAVYLCASSLDGAGRVSTEAFFGQGTRLTVV.

This clone was found once. The chain recombines TRBV7-8 with TRBJ2-5; D is ambiguous. Looked up from germline, CDR1 is SGHVS and CDR2 is FQNEAQ. CDR3 length equals 13 residues. Trimming removed 3 bases from V and 1 base from J, with 6 bases in between. CDR3 amino acids: CASSFPGQETQYF. The DNA for the CDR3 is TGTGCCAGCAGCTTCCCAGGCCAAGAGACCCAGTACTTC.

V is TRBV6-6 and J is TRBJ2-7, with TRBD1 matching over 8 bases. Per germline, CDR1 MNHNY and CDR2 SVGAGI (reference sequence). The CDR3 runs to 15 residues. V shed 4 bases, J shed 4 bases, and the junction held 9 bases outside the gene matches. CDR3 nucleotide sequence: TGTGCCAGCAGTTTCGGACAGGGAGCTGGGTACGAGCAGTACTTC. Translating gives CASSFGQGAGYEQYF.

This rearrangement joins TRBV6-2 or TRBV6-3 to TRBJ1-4, with D possibly TRBD1 on 5 matching bases. Germline-derived CDR1 and CDR2 are MNHEY and SVGEGT. This CDR3 comprises 15 residues. V shed 2 bases and J shed 2 bases, with 9 bases lying between them. CDR3 loop: CASSYGGATNEKLFF. The CDR3 bases are TGTGCCAGCAGTTACGGCGGGGCGACTAATGAAAAACTGTTTTTT.

This sequence joins TRBV11-2 and TRBJ2-3; TRBD1 aligns across 10 bases. The germline V gene encodes CDR1 SGHAT and CDR2 FQNNGV. The CDR3 consists of 18 residues. V lost 4 bases to trimming and J lost 4 bases; unmatched junction nucleotides: 14. This CDR3 is CASSSGPGQGKVADTQYF. The CDR3 nucleotides read TGTGCCAGCAGCTCCGGTCCGGGACAGGGGAAGGTTGCAGATACGCAGTATTTT.

The chain has TRBV7-9 and TRBJ1-1; no firm D call. Germline values: CDR1 SEHNR, CDR2 FQNEAQ (reference sequence). V lost 5 bases and J lost 1, with 5 bases in between. CDR3 length: 12 residues. For the CDR3, the DNA is TGTGCCAGCAGCCCAGCGAACACTGAAGCTTTCTTT. It is translated as CASSPANTEAFF.

The V and J genes are TRBV5-1 and TRBJ1-3; 9 nucleotides agree with TRBD1. This CDR3 contains 19 residues. Unmatched junction bases numbered 13, after V lost 0 bases and J lost 3 bases. Germline CDR1 SGHRS, CDR2 YFSETQ. Here the CDR3 reads CASSLDPSQGAVSGNTIYF. The CDR3, as DNA: TGCGCCAGCAGCTTGGACCCCTCACAGGGGGCAGTAAGTGGAAACACCATATATTTT.

The J gene is TRBJ2-4, the V gene TRBV5-6, with D possibly TRBD2 on 7 matching bases. Per the germline V gene, CDR1 is SGHDT and CDR2 is YYEEEE. This CDR3 has 12 amino acids. The V end lost 4 bases, the J end lost 13 bases, and 15 bases lay between the germline ends. This chain's CDR3 is CASSPGRGLQYF. The CDR3 DNA reads as TGTGCCAGCAGCCCGGGGCGGGGGCTCCAGTACTTC.

CDR3 DNA: TGCGCCAGCAGCTTTGGGCCAGGGGAGGGTGAAAAACTGTTTTTT. The encoded protein is CASSFGPGEGEKLFF. The chain employs TRBV5-1 and TRBJ1-4; the D gene is possibly TRBD1 (6 bases). CDR1 and CDR2 from the germline V gene are SGHRS and YFSETQ. This CDR3 is built from 15 residues. V gave up 2 bases and J gave up 7 bases, with 15 bases separating them.

V usage is TRBV11-2 and J usage is TRBJ2-1; possibly TRBD1 or TRBD2 for D (5 bases each). The germline V gene has CDR1 SGHAT and CDR2 FQNNGV. Trimming took off 5 bases at V and 6 bases at J, with 17 bases between the two ends. The CDR3 extends over 15 amino acids. CDR3 nucleotides: TGTGCCAGCAGCCCTGGGACGGGATGGGCCAATGAGCAGTTCTTC. Protein: CASSPGTGWANEQFF.